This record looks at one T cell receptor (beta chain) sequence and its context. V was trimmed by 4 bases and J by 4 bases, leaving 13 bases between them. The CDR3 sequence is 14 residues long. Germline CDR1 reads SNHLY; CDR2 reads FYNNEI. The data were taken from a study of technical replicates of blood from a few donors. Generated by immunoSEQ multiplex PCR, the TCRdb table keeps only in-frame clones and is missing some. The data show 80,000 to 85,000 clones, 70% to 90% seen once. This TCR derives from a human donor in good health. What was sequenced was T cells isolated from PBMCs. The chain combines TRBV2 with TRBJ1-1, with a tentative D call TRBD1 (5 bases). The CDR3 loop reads CASSASGQGTEAFF. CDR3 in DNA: TGTGCCAGCAGTGCCTCAGGGCAGGGCACTGAAGCTTTCTTT.